This T cell receptor (beta chain) was identified during a study of shared clonotypes between healthy human individuals. Only in-frame clones appear in the TCRdb table, and some are missing; sequencing was by immunoSEQ multiplex PCR. The top ten hold 0.09% to 0.13% of the sample, which has roughly 590,000 clones, roughly 95% seen once. Naive CD8 cells lacked CD45RO and underwent positive selection for CCR7, leaving out terminally differentiated effector memory CD45RA+ cells. The receptor comes from a woman in her 30s in good health. Material for sequencing was naive CD8+ T cells sorted from blood.

CDR3 nucleotides: TGTGCCAGCAGTGAAGCTTCCAGGGAAGGGGACGAGCAGTACTTC. Protein: CASSEASREGDEQYF. This sequence joins TRBV6-1 and TRBJ2-7; maybe TRBD1 (5 bases). The germline V and J ends were trimmed by 0 bases and 5 bases, with 14 bases remaining between them. Germline CDR1 is MNHNS and CDR2 is SASEGT. This CDR3 is 15 amino acids long.